This TCR beta chain is drawn from a study of blood T cell repertoires in COVID-19. The overall study: Samples taken during acute and convalescent COVID-19 were collected in the United States, Italy and Spain. Nucleic acid was either cDNA or gDNA, and it came from T cells, B-cell-depleted T cells, or PBMCs.

In the study's own analysis: Scientists estimated how many nucleated cells there were by amplifying reference gene primers. The method was immunoSEQ multiplex PCR; TCRdb's version includes in-frame clones alone and lacks a portion of them. The DNA was the basis for D and trimming; V, J and clone size are from that table. Of hundreds of thousands of clones detected, 70% to 90% appear once; the ten largest clones hold 1.3%. V lost 6 bases and J 7 bases, leaving 20 bases between the germline ends. CDR1 and CDR2 (germline): SGHDT, YYEEEE. The CDR3 loop spans 15 amino acids. Source material: peripheral blood. This chain links TRBV5-6 with TRBJ1-5; a possible D gene is TRBD1 (5 bases). The clonotype originates from an older man with acute or convalescent COVID-19. The CDR3 DNA is TGTGCCAGCATTTCCTGGGGGACTGAGGGGCAGCCCCAGCATTTT. Amino acids: CASISWGTEGQPQHF.